This T cell receptor (beta chain) was retrieved from a study of T-cell memory formation after mild COVID-19. Whole-study results and caveats: There was a balanced CD4/CD8 profile in clones contracting day 15 to 85, and later expanders leaned CD4+.

V was pared by 3 bases and J by 1 base, with 0 bases of the junction left unmatched. The length of the CDR3 is 13 residues. CDR1 and CDR2 (germline): DFQATT, SNEGSKA (reference sequence). This clonotype was counted at least ten times. The antigen is unknown. 5'RACE with constant-segment primers yielded barcoded, UMI-tagged TCR alpha and TCR beta cDNA libraries. TCRdb re-called the 5' RACE reads with MiXCR, one entry per CDR3 protein. This sample has about 200,000 distinct CDR3 sequences, with about 9.2% found just once. The sequencing sample was made of PBMCs or a T cell subset sorted from them (not recorded which). This sequence joins TRBV20-1 and TRBJ2-3; 8 bases are shared with TRBD1. The origin of this receptor is a man aged 18 to 29 who had mild COVID-19 (a few samples of this study predate the infection). Cell type and time point are not known. The CDR3: CSARTGGTDTQYF. The CDR3 DNA is TGCAGTGCTAGGACAGGGGGCACAGATACGCAGTATTTT.